This TCR beta chain appears in the sequencing data of a study of neoadjuvant anti-PD-1 for oral cavity cancer. General study results and limits: PBMC Gini-index clonality exceeded responders' in non-responders post-nivolumab. Treg/Th17 ratio rose with pretreatment blood and fell with post-treatment tumor TCRbeta clonality.

A word on this clone: The antigen is not known.

Most PBMC samples had 450 to 500 ng input DNA in six replicates. Measured with immunoSEQ multiplex PCR; TCRdb has only the in-frame clones, and not every one. The table records roughly 14,000 clones, 66% of them present only once. The sample in question was PBMCs, obtained before nivolumab (anti-PD-1) treatment. This clonotype was obtained from a person between 40 and 79 years old with oral cavity squamous cell carcinoma.

The CDR3 nucleotides are TGTGCCAGCAGTCGCCCTCGTAGGGAGCAGTACTTC. Translated: CASSRPRREQYF. This chain uses TRBV6-1 with TRBJ2-7; D uncertain. The CDR3 totals 12 residues. In germline, CDR1 is MNHNS, CDR2 SASEGT. Trimming shortened V by 5 bases and J by 7 bases, and 12 bases separated the two germline ends.